This T cell receptor beta chain was found in a study of OX40 agonist ivuxolimab in advanced cancers. In the study overall: Of mixed ages from 23 to 79 and averaging roughly 66 years, the group was about 80% male.

Study-level points and caveats: CD4+ and CD8+ T cells in blood underwent clonal expansion by week 6 at 0.1 to 3.0 mg/kg.

Only in-frame clones appear in the TCRdb table, and some are missing; sequencing was by immunoSEQ multiplex PCR. The data contain under 75,000 clones, roughly 84% of them singletons. To note about this clone: As yet, its antigen is unknown.

The V gene's germline CDR1 is SGHTA and CDR2 FQGNSA. This CDR3 has 15 amino acids. V lost 0 bases and J lost 5, with 13 bases in between. The chain has TRBV7-2 and TRBJ1-2; D remains ambiguous. Sequencing used CD4+ or CD8+ T cells sorted from blood, obtained in a trial of the OX40 agonist ivuxolimab. The source of this sequence is an adult with an advanced solid tumor such as melanoma, head and neck, liver or kidney cancer. Here the CDR3 DNA reads TGTGCCAGCAGCTTAGCCGTGGTGAGCTCTTATGGCTACACCTTC. Translation gives CASSLAVVSSYGYTF.